Below are 10 T cell receptor beta chains sequenced from a single sample in a study of identical twins. A single record per CDR3 protein comes from TCRdb applying MiXCR to the 5' RACE reads. The data contain approximately 670,000 distinct CDR3 sequences, 5.5% to 7.5% of them seen just once; the ten biggest clones take up about 1.8%. The sample taken for sequencing was naive T cells sorted from blood. Source of these receptors: a young man in good health.

The sample holds many counts of this clonotype. This chain connects TRBV29-1 to TRBJ2-7; 8 positions agree with TRBD1. Germline V gene data show CDR1 as SQVTM and CDR2 as ANQGSEA. CDR3 length: 13 residues. The V and J ends lost 7 bases and 5 bases, in that order; junction bases with no gene match: 10. CDR3 amino acids: CSAGQGCSDEQYV. CDR3 in DNA: TGCAGCGCAGGACAGGGTTGTAGCGACGAGCAGTACGTC.

This clonotype was seen many times. This chain connects TRBV6-5 to TRBJ2-1; 10 bases align to TRBD2. The germline gives CDR1 MNHEY, CDR2 SVGAGI. The CDR3 covers 16 residues. V trimming: 4 bases; J trimming: 8 bases; junction bases outside the gene matches: 11. The CDR3 protein is CASSSAPGLAPDEQFF. The CDR3, as DNA: TGTGCCAGCAGTTCCGCTCCGGGACTAGCGCCCGATGAGCAGTTCTTC.

The rearrangement joins TRBV7-2 to TRBJ2-7; no definite D call. The CDR3 is 14 residues long. The germline V and J ends were trimmed by 1 base and 5 bases, with 12 bases remaining between them. The germline gives CDR1 SGHTA, CDR2 FQGNSA. Here the CDR3 reads CASSLVGSRHEQYF. For the CDR3, the DNA is TGTGCCAGCAGCTTAGTAGGCAGCCGCCACGAGCAGTACTTC.

This clonotype has ten or more counts. V usage is TRBV27 and J usage is TRBJ2-1, with D possibly matching TRBD2 (7 bases). This CDR3 is built from 15 residues. Looked up from germline, CDR1 is MNHEY and CDR2 is SMNVEV (reference sequence). Trimming removed 7 bases at V and 5 bases at J, with 18 bases between. The CDR3 sequence: CASTLGGGVHNEQFF. Here the CDR3 DNA reads TGTGCCAGCACCCTAGGGGGAGGGGTCCACAATGAGCAGTTCTTC.

The chain links TRBV5-5 to TRBJ2-7; unclear D gene. The V gene lost 4 bases and the J gene lost 3 bases, with 11 bases spanning the gap. This CDR3 is 13 amino acids long. Germline V gives CDR1 SGHKS, CDR2 YYEKEE (reference sequence). The CDR3 sequence is CASSHPGLYEQYF. The CDR3 region has the DNA TGTGCCAGCAGCCATCCGGGTCTCTACGAGCAGTACTTC.

This chain joins TRBV7-7 and TRBJ2-2; 9 nucleotides match TRBD1. This CDR3 is built from 14 residues. CDR1 is SSHAT, CDR2 FNYEAQ, per germline (reference sequence). The V and J ends lost 5 bases and 4 bases, in that order; junction bases with no gene match: 2. The CDR3: CASSTDRGTGELFF. The CDR3 DNA is TGTGCCAGCAGCACGGACAGGGGCACCGGGGAGCTGTTTTTT.

The table lists this clonotype with a few counts. The V call is TRBV4-1, the J call TRBJ2-3, with 9 bases matching TRBD1. Germline V gives CDR1 MGHRA, CDR2 YSYEKL. V lost 2 bases, J lost 3 bases, and 9 bases stayed unmatched. CDR3 size: 17 residues. CDR3 sequence: CASSQPYRGRGTDTQYF. The CDR3 coding sequence is TGCGCCAGCAGCCAACCCTACAGGGGGCGAGGAACAGATACGCAGTATTTT.

This clonotype has a count of ten or more. The genes are TRBV29-1 and TRBJ2-5; D gene uncertain. The germline V gene has CDR1 SQVTM and CDR2 ANQGSEA. The CDR3 is 11 amino acids. V lost 6 bases and J lost 3, with 8 bases in between. CDR3 in DNA: TGCAGCGTCACGCCCGAAGAGACCCAGTACTTC. Amino acids: CSVTPEETQYF.

The chain recombines TRBV5-1 with TRBJ2-7; D remains ambiguous. This CDR3 region has 13 residues. Per the germline V gene, CDR1 is SGHRS and CDR2 is YFSETQ. The germline V and J ends were trimmed by 4 bases and 2 bases, with 10 bases remaining between them. CDR3 region: CASSRSEPYEQYF. Here the CDR3 DNA reads TGCGCCAGCAGCCGCTCCGAACCCTACGAGCAGTACTTC.

This clonotype was observed a few times. V is TRBV6-1 and J is TRBJ2-5; D assignment may be TRBD1 or TRBD2 (7 bases each). V dropped 6 bases and J dropped 0 bases, with 11 bases sitting between them. CDR3 size: 14 residues. Germline assignment: CDR1 MNHNS and CDR2 SASEGT. The CDR3 nucleotides read TGTGCCAGCAGAGCGGGACAGAACCAAGAGACCCAGTACTTC. Protein: CASRAGQNQETQYF.